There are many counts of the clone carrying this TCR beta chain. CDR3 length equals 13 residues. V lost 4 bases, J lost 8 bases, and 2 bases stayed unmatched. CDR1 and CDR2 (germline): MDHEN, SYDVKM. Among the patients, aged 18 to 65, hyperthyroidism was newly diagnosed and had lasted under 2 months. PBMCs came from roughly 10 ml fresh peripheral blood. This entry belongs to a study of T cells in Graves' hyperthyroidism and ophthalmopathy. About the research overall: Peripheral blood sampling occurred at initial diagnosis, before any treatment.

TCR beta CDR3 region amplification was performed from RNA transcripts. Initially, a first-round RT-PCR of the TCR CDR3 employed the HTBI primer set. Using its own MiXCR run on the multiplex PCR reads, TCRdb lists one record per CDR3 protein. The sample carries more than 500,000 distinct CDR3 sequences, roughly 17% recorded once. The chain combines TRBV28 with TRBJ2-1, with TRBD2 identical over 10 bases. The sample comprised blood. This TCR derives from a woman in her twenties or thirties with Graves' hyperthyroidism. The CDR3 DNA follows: TGTGCCAGCAGTTCTCTAGCGGGAGATGAGCAGTTCTTC. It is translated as CASSSLAGDEQFF.